The present T cell receptor (beta chain) was sequenced within a study of shared clonotypes between healthy human individuals. Broader study findings: Sorted-subset samples were not fully sequenced, rarefaction indicated.

The assay was immunoSEQ multiplex PCR, and TCRdb's table has in-frame clones only and misses some. The data hold around 1.6 million clones, with approximately 98% observed a single time. Between the trimmed V and J ends, which lost 5 bases and 8 bases, there was a span of 21 bases. This CDR3 region has 16 residues. Per the germline V gene, CDR1 is MNHEY and CDR2 is SMNVEV (reference sequence). Points on this clone: Its antigen is not identified.

V gene TRBV27 combines with J gene TRBJ1-4; no clear D. This sequence was found in a man aged 30 to 39 in good health. The sample taken for sequencing was naive CD4+ T cells sorted from blood. The subset is: CD45RA+ positively selected. The CDR3 reads CASSPLSLGRREKLFF. CDR3 in DNA: TGTGCCAGCAGTCCCCTTTCGCTAGGGAGGAGGGAAAAACTGTTTTTT.